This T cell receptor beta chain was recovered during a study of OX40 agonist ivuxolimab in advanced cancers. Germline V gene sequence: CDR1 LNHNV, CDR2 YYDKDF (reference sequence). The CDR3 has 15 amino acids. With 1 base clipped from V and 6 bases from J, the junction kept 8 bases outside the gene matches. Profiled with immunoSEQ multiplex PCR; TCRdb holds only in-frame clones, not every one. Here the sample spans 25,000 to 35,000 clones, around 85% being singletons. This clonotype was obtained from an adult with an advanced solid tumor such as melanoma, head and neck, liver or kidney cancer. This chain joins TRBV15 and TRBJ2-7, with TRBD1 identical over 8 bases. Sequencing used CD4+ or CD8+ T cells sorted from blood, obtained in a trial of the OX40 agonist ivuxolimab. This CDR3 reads CATSRVRQGLVEQYF. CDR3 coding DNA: TGTGCCACCAGCAGAGTGCGACAGGGGCTCGTCGAGCAGTACTTC.